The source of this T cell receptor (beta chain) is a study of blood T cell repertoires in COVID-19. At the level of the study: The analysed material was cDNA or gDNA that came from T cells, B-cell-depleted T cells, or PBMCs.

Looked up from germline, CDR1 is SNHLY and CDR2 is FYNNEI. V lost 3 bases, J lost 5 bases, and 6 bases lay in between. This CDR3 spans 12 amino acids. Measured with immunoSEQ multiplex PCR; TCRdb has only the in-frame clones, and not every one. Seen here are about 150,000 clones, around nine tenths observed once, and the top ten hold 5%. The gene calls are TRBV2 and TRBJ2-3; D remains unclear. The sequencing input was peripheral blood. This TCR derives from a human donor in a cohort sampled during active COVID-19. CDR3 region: CASSDLVDTQYF. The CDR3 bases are TGTGCCAGCAGTGATTTAGTAGATACGCAGTATTTT.